These T cell receptor beta chains were read from a single sample in a study of shared clonotypes between healthy human individuals. Some clones are missing from TCRdb's copy, which holds only in-frame ones; the method was immunoSEQ multiplex PCR. The sample comprises about 730,000 clones, 72% of which are singletons, and under 2% rests with the top ten. Sequencing used memory CD4+ T cells sorted from blood. These receptors originate from a woman in her twenties or thirties in good health. Both conserved end residues are part of each CDR3. The D gene is left open where the match is weak. Not every row has a clone size; where given, it reads once, few, many or a size class.

abundance	len	v_gene	j_gene	d_gene	CDR3aa	CDR3nt
few	14	TRBV30	TRBJ2-7	TRBD2	CAWSYLAGSYEQYF	TGTGCCTGGAGTTACCTAGCGGGATCCTACGAGCAGTACTTC
many	17	TRBV28	TRBJ2-2	TRBD2	CASMRPGLAANTGELFF	TGTGCCAGCATGCGACCGGGACTAGCGGCGAACACCGGGGAGCTGTTTTTT
NA	15	TRBV6-1	TRBJ2-7	NA	CASSEFGSGSYEQYF	TGTGCCAGCAGTGAATTCGGTAGCGGCTCCTACGAGCAGTACTTC
NA	15	TRBV10-3	TRBJ2-7	NA	CAISESGDQAYEQYF	TGTGCCATCAGTGAGTCAGGGGACCAAGCCTACGAGCAGTACTTC
NA	14	TRBV2	TRBJ1-2	TRBD1	CASSFIQGAEGYTF	TGTGCCAGCAGTTTTATACAGGGGGCAGAAGGCTACACCTTC
NA	16	TRBV4-1	TRBJ2-1	NA	CASSRVHQSSYNEQFF	TGCGCCAGCAGCCGGGTGCACCAAAGCTCCTACAATGAGCAGTTCTTC
NA	13	TRBV14	TRBJ2-2	NA	CASSQDSLRELFF	TGTGCCAGCAGCCAAGATAGTCTCAGGGAGCTGTTTTTT
few	13	TRBV29-1	TRBJ1-1	NA	CSVEDGRNTEAFF	TGCAGCGTTGAAGATGGGAGGAACACTGAAGCTTTCTTT
few	15	TRBV15	TRBJ1-2	NA	CATSRDQSSNYGYTF	TGTGCCACCAGCAGAGATCAATCCTCTAACTATGGCTACACCTTC
NA	15	TRBV18	TRBJ2-1	NA	CASSPGDPSSNEQFF	TGTGCCAGCTCACCAGGGGACCCCTCATCAAATGAGCAGTTCTTC
few	12	TRBV12-2	TRBJ1-5	NA	CASRLSRSPQHF	TGTGCAAGTCGCTTATCACGGTCGCCCCAGCATTTT
NA	17	TRBV15	TRBJ2-7	TRBD2	CATSRDPLTSGSYEQYF	TGTGCCACCAGCAGAGATCCCTTGACTAGCGGGAGTTACGAGCAGTACTTC
NA	12	TRBV28	TRBJ1-5	NA	CASSFGELPQHF	TGTGCCAGCAGTTTCGGGGAGTTGCCCCAGCATTTT
NA	15	TRBV9	TRBJ2-1	TRBD2	CASSEGGLGIGEQFF	TGTGCCAGCAGCGAGGGAGGACTAGGGATCGGTGAGCAGTTCTTC
NA	14	TRBV28	TRBJ2-1	NA	CASRPGPYFNEQFF	TGTGCCAGCAGACCGGGACCCTACTTCAATGAGCAGTTCTTC
NA	12	TRBV28	TRBJ1-5	NA	CASSLLRQPQHF	TGTGCCAGCAGTTTATTGCGTCAGCCCCAGCATTTT
NA	12	TRBV7-6	TRBJ2-7	NA	CASSQIGDEQYF	TGTGCCAGCAGCCAGATCGGGGACGAGCAGTACTTC
NA	13	TRBV7-2	TRBJ2-7	TRBD1	CASSNTGVYEQYF	TGTGCCAGCAGCAATACAGGGGTTTACGAGCAGTACTTC
NA	14	TRBV13	TRBJ1-3	NA	CASSRAVLGNTIYF	TGTGCCAGCAGCCGAGCGGTATTGGGAAACACCATATATTTT
NA	15	TRBV28	TRBJ1-1	NA	CASSPRMTVNTEAFF	TGTGCCAGCAGTCCCCGGATGACAGTGAACACTGAAGCTTTCTTT
many	13	TRBV7-9	TRBJ2-7	TRBD2	CASSLSGAYEQYF	TGTGCCAGCAGCTTAAGCGGGGCGTACGAGCAGTACTTC
many	12	TRBV29-1	TRBJ1-2	TRBD1	CSVGLAGGGYTF	TGCAGCGTTGGTCTGGCAGGGGGAGGCTACACCTTC
NA	15	TRBV7-2	TRBJ2-1	TRBD2	CASSLTSENYNEQFF	TGTGCCAGCAGCTTGACTAGCGAGAACTACAATGAGCAGTTCTTC
NA	15	TRBV19	TRBJ1-1	NA	CASSTPTPMNTEAFF	TGTGCCAGTAGTACCCCAACACCCATGAACACTGAAGCTTTCTTT
NA	14	TRBV18	TRBJ1-1	NA	CASSPLQVGTEAFF	TGTGCCAGCTCACCATTACAGGTCGGCACTGAAGCTTTCTTT
NA	15	TRBV6-5	TRBJ1-3	TRBD1	CASSNPGGATNTIYF	TGTGCCAGCAGTAACCCAGGGGGCGCGACTAACACCATATATTTT
NA	12	TRBV29-1	TRBJ1-4	NA	CSVYSTNEKLFF	TGCAGCGTTTACTCAACTAATGAAAAACTGTTTTTT
NA	12	TRBV7-9	TRBJ1-1	NA	CASSPEGFLAFF	TGTGCCAGCAGCCCCGAGGGGTTTCTAGCTTTCTTT
NA	14	TRBV5-3	TRBJ1-2	NA	CASSQMGDDYGYTF	TGTGCCAGCAGCCAGATGGGGGACGACTATGGCTACACCTTC
NA	15	TRBV18	TRBJ1-2	TRBD1	CASSSRQGPPYGYTF	TGTGCCAGCTCATCTAGACAGGGTCCTCCTTATGGCTACACCTTC
few	17	TRBV19	TRBJ2-2	TRBD2	CASSTTPSGSRIGELFF	TGTGCCAGTAGTACGACCCCTAGCGGGAGTAGGATCGGGGAGCTGTTTTTT
NA	13	TRBV27	TRBJ1-2	TRBD1	CASSRTGVYGYTF	TGTGCCAGCAGTCGGACAGGGGTTTATGGCTACACCTTC